The 8 T cell receptor beta chains reported below all come from one sample, sequenced in a study of T cell responses to AZD1222 COVID-19 vaccine. Sequencing used immunoSEQ multiplex PCR; TCRdb keeps in-frame clones, though not all of them. This table has about 170,000 clones, 80% to 90% appearing once. Here the sequenced sample was peripheral blood, taken on day 0 of AZD1222 vaccination. The source of these receptors is an adult in good health.

CDR3 amino acids: CASSSDLGEQFF. The CDR3 DNA sequence: TGCGCCAGCAGCTCGGACTTGGGGGAGCAGTTCTTC. This chain joins TRBV5-1 and TRBJ2-1, with D possibly matching TRBD2 (5 bases). The V end was cut by 3 bases, the J end by 10 bases, with 11 bases between. The CDR3 totals 12 residues. Germline assignment: CDR1 SGHRS and CDR2 YFSETQ.

This clone turned up a few times. The same CDR3 can be traced to other DNA sequences in this sample. The V call is TRBV27, the J call TRBJ1-2; D remains ambiguous. Germline lookup yields CDR1 MNHEY and CDR2 SMNVEV (reference sequence). This CDR3 is 13 amino acids long. V was cut by 2 bases and J by 2 bases, with 6 bases left in between. The chain's CDR3 is CASSLRRNYGYTF. The CDR3 DNA is TGTGCCAGCAGTTTAAGACGGAACTATGGCTACACCTTC.

The chain has TRBV11-2 and TRBJ1-2; 7 bases line up with TRBD1. This CDR3 contains 16 residues. CDR1 SGHAT and CDR2 FQNNGV come from the germline V gene. The junction had 13 bases not matched to a gene; V was cut back by 5 bases and J by 4 bases. DNA for the CDR3: TGTGCCAGCAGCCGAGGGACAGCCATAAAGAGCTATGGCTACACCTTC. Translation: CASSRGTAIKSYGYTF.

V usage is TRBV19 and J usage is TRBJ2-2; D not certain. The V end lost 7 bases, the J end lost 0 bases, and 9 bases lay between the germline ends. The germline V gene has CDR1 LNHDA and CDR2 SQIVND (reference sequence). This CDR3 is built from 14 residues. CDR3 in DNA: TGTGCCAGTACTTCAGGCTCGAACACCGGGGAGCTGTTTTTT. The encoded protein is CASTSGSNTGELFF.

The rearrangement uses TRBV27 and TRBJ2-1; no clear D gene. Trimming pared 4 bases from V and 2 bases from J, leaving 3 bases between. This CDR3 has 12 residues. Germline V CDR1 and CDR2: MNHEY, SMNVEV (reference sequence). The CDR3 coding sequence is TGTGCCAGCAGTTCTACCTACAATGAGCAGTTCTTC. Protein sequence: CASSSTYNEQFF.

This clone has a single count. CDR3 protein: CASSQDLSQGTIRNIQYF. The CDR3 region has the DNA TGCGCCAGCAGCCAAGATTTGTCACAGGGTACAATCAGAAACATTCAGTACTTC. The V gene is TRBV4-3, the J gene TRBJ2-4; TRBD1 might be the D (6 bases). Germline values: CDR1 LGHNA, CDR2 YSLEER. The ends were cut back, 0 bases at V and 6 bases at J, with 21 bases in the middle. The length of the CDR3 is 18 residues.

The rearrangement links TRBV9 to TRBJ2-1; 7 nucleotides align to TRBD2. The CDR3 consists of 13 residues. CDR1 and CDR2 from the germline V gene are SGDLS and YYNGEE. Losses at the gene ends were 0 bases for V and 6 bases for J; bases not matched to a gene: 0. The chain's CDR3 is CASSVGEGNEQFF. For the CDR3, the DNA is TGTGCCAGCAGCGTAGGGGAGGGCAATGAGCAGTTCTTC.

The V and J genes are TRBV27 and TRBJ2-2, with D maybe TRBD1 (6 bases). V dropped 5 bases and J dropped 6 bases, with 19 bases sitting between them. The CDR3 is 16 residues long. Germline lookup yields CDR1 MNHEY and CDR2 SMNVEV (reference sequence). This chain's CDR3 is CASSRGGGPGAGELFF. The CDR3 coding sequence is TGTGCCAGCAGTCGGGGTGGCGGTCCAGGGGCCGGGGAGCTGTTTTTT.